This TCR beta chain emerged from a study of blood T cell repertoires in COVID-19 (dated by TCRdb to the early 2020s). Study-level background: Samples covering the acute and convalescent phases of COVID-19 were provided by collaborators in the United States, Italy and Spain. A freely available public database, intended as a resource for researchers studying the immune response to SARS-CoV-2, is where the repertoires were released. Nearly every sample came with metadata listing a de-identified subject ID, COVID-19 status, age in years and sex. Where available, HLA class I and class II types were obtained from metadata supplied by the sample provider rather than from assay-based typing. The dataset comprised deeply sampled blood TCRbeta repertoires from subjects exposed to, actively infected with, or recovered from COVID-19. The material from the prospective study consisted of cDNA or gDNA derived from T cells, B-cell-depleted T cells, or PBMCs. Samples came from the ongoing ImmuneRACE study (first 160 participants) plus 1,254 subjects from 6 global collaborators. Study-wide conclusions, independent of this receptor: Clinical and demographic metadata were provided uncurated, with the amount varying by source and participant.

Whole blood was collected in K2EDTA tubes by collaborating institutions according to the institutions' own protocols. For TCRbeta analysis, collaborators shipped samples in one of three forms: frozen whole blood, isolated PBMCs, or DNA extracted from either of those sample types. TCRbeta CDR3 regions were amplified from genomic DNA using the immunoSEQ Assay, a bias-controlled multiplex PCR. In the original analysis: Nucleated cell counts per sample were estimated from amplification of reference gene primers within the assay. To quantify the absolute abundance of each unique TCRbeta CDR3 rearrangement, sequence reads were collapsed and filtered. Productive Simpson clonality was computed per sample as the square root of Simpson's diversity index over productive rearrangements. TCRdb provides this immuneACCESS table in a form limited to in-frame rearrangements. Some clones are lacking; in checked studies, under half of them reflect an unresolved V gene, and why the rest are absent is not known. That table supplies the V and J calls and clone size; D and trimming were determined from the DNA. This sample holds just over 75,000 clones; roughly 89% were observed only once. The ten most abundant clones make up 4.5% to 6% of the sample.

In regard to this clone: Its binding antigen is unknown. Nothing much larger sits one base from this clone, and base qualities are not available.

The CDR3, from cysteine to phenylalanine, totals 16 residues. Kept here is only the CDR3 DNA, which spans 48 bases and is read in frame from base 1. From a lookup of the germline V gene (reference sequence), CDR1 and CDR2 are LNHDA and SQIVND. V is reduced by 5 bases and J by 5 bases, leaving a spacing of 22 bases between them. Sequencing was performed on peripheral blood. The clonotype originates from a woman aged 80 or over with active or convalescent COVID-19. The V and J genes are TRBV19 and TRBJ2-7; the D gene is possibly TRBD2, with 5 bases matching. In nucleotides, the sequence is TGTGCCAGTAGTCGGAGCCGGGCCCGGGGATTTAACGAGCAGTACTTC. This encodes CASSRSRARGFNEQYF.